This T cell receptor beta chain was recorded in a study of control samples from healthy donors and cancer patients. Germline CDR1 reads GTSNPN; CDR2 reads SVGIG (reference sequence). The length of the CDR3 is 13 residues. Trimming took off 5 bases at V and 7 bases at J, with 17 bases between the two ends. Repertoires were generated with immunoSEQ multiplex PCR, while TCRdb's copy carries only in-frame clones and drops some. This sample has about 53,000 clones; about 85% occur once, and the top ten carry around 15%. Sequenced: PBMCs. The clonotype originates from a man between 60 and 70 years old with head and neck cancer. The V gene is TRBV30, the J gene TRBJ1-2; unclear D gene. CDR3: CAWSQNRGFGYTF. The CDR3 nucleotides read TGTGCCTGGTCCCAAAATCGGGGTTTTGGCTACACCTTC.